A single sample is the source of the 10 T cell receptor beta chains below, sequenced in a study of blood T cell repertoires in COVID-19. Measured with immunoSEQ multiplex PCR; TCRdb has only the in-frame clones, and not every one. The sample holds about 160,000 clones, 65% to 85% seen once. The source material was peripheral blood. These receptors came from a man in his 60s with active or convalescent COVID-19.

The sample holds one count of this clone. The chain carries TRBV12-3 or TRBV12-4 and TRBJ2-7; D perhaps matches TRBD1 (5 bases). This CDR3 has 13 amino acids. The V end lost 2 bases, the J end lost 3 bases, and 8 bases lay between the germline ends. The CDR3 sequence: CASSLIRDYEQYF. Written as DNA, the CDR3 is TGTGCCAGCAGTTTAATCAGGGACTACGAGCAGTACTTC.

This clone has just one count. The chain uses TRBV24-1 and TRBJ2-7, with TRBD1 matching over 9 bases. Germline V CDR1 and CDR2: KGHDR, SFDVKD. After removal of 3 bases from V and 7 bases from J, the junction contained 9 bases not matched to a gene. The CDR3 runs to 15 residues. CDR3 in amino acids: CATSDAGTGSLEQYF. The CDR3 DNA reads TGTGCCACCAGTGATGCCGGGACAGGGTCTCTAGAGCAGTACTTC.

The count of this clone is one. The chain joins TRBV5-8 to TRBJ2-5; tentative D call: TRBD2 (6 bases). Germline V CDR1 and CDR2: SGHTS, YDEGEE. There are 13 residues in the CDR3. V shed 4 bases and J shed 5 bases, with 12 bases lying between them. CDR3 region: CASSSGPRETQYF. Written as DNA, the CDR3 is TGTGCCAGCAGCAGCGGGCCAAGGGAGACCCAGTACTTC. Supplemented by reference TRBV5-8 and TRBJ2-5, the full variable domain reads EAGVTQSPTHLIKTRGQQATLRCSPISGHTSVYWYQQALGLGLQFLLWYDEGEERNRGNFPPRFSGRQFPNYSSELNVNALELEDSALYLCASSSGPRETQYFGPGTRLLVL.

The V call is TRBV18, the J call TRBJ2-1; TRBD1 matches 8 bases. The J segment lost 4 bases and the V segment lost 2 bases, leaving 4 bases of the junction unmatched. The CDR3 has 15 amino acids. CDR1 and CDR2 (germline): KGHSH, LQKENI. This chain's CDR3 is CASSPRGTGYNEQFF. Written as DNA, the CDR3 is TGTGCCAGCTCACCAAGAGGGACAGGATACAATGAGCAGTTCTTC.

The J gene is TRBJ2-7, the V gene TRBV18; 10 nucleotides align to TRBD1. CDR3 length: 14 amino acids. In germline, CDR1 is KGHSH, CDR2 LQKENI. The J segment lost 4 bases and the V segment lost 4 bases, leaving 4 bases of the junction unmatched. CDR3 nucleotides: TGTGCCAGCTCACGGCCGGGACAGGGGTACGAGCAGTACTTC. It translates to CASSRPGQGYEQYF.

The rearrangement links TRBV11-2 to TRBJ2-3; 15 positions match TRBD2. There are 19 residues in the CDR3. Germline V gives CDR1 SGHAT, CDR2 FQNNGV. V dropped 5 bases and J dropped 1; count of bases not matched to a gene: 10. The CDR3 region is CASSVYPGLAGGGTDTQYF. Written as DNA, the CDR3 is TGTGCCAGCAGCGTTTATCCGGGACTAGCGGGAGGTGGCACAGATACGCAGTATTTT. Full variable domain (rest looked up from reference TRBV11-2 and TRBJ2-3): EAGVAQSPRYKIIEKRQSVAFWCNPISGHATLYWYQQILGQGPKLLIQFQNNGVVDDSQLPKDRFSAERLKGVDSTLKIQPAKLEDSAVYLCASSVYPGLAGGGTDTQYFGPGTRLTVL.

The V call is TRBV7-9, the J call TRBJ2-7; 7 bases align to TRBD1. CDR3 length: 15 residues. The germline gives CDR1 SEHNR, CDR2 FQNEAQ (reference sequence). The ends lost 5 bases at V and 3 bases at J; junction bases unmatched: 10. The CDR3 DNA follows: TGTGCCAGCAGCCCATCCGTGTCAGGGGGCTACGAGCAGTACTTC. This gives the protein CASSPSVSGGYEQYF. The full variable domain, its missing parts supplied by reference TRBV7-9 and TRBJ2-7, is DTGVSQNPRHKITKRGQNVTFRCDPISEHNRLYWYRQTLGQGPEFLTYFQNEAQLEKSRLLSDRFSAERPKGSFSTLEIQRTEQGDSAMYLCASSPSVSGGYEQYFGPGTRLTVT.

The chain couples TRBV7-2 to TRBJ2-5; 9 positions agree with TRBD1. Losses at the gene ends were 5 bases for V and 3 bases for J; bases not matched to a gene: 7. The germline V gene encodes CDR1 SGHTA and CDR2 FQGNSA. The CDR3 is made up of 15 amino acids. CDR3 protein: CASSVKGQGKETQYF. CDR3 DNA sequence: TGTGCCAGCAGCGTAAAGGGACAGGGAAAAGAGACCCAGTACTTC.

The rearrangement uses TRBV3-1 (or the pseudogene TRBV3-2) and TRBJ2-1, with 11 bases matching TRBD2. This CDR3 is built from 16 residues. Losses at the gene ends were 1 base for V and 8 bases for J; bases not matched to a gene: 7. Germline loops: CDR1 LGHDT, CDR2 YNNKEL (reference sequence). The CDR3 sequence: CASSQVVAGGSDEQFF. In DNA, the CDR3 is TGTGCCAGCAGCCAAGTCGTAGCGGGAGGGTCGGATGAGCAGTTCTTC.

This chain joins TRBV9 and TRBJ2-3, with a weak D call TRBD1 (6 bases). Trimming removed 4 bases from V and 9 bases from J, with 12 bases in between. This CDR3 contains 12 residues. The germline CDR1 and CDR2 sequences are SGDLS and YYNGEE. The CDR3 spells CASSSQGSTQYF. In nucleotides, the CDR3 is TGTGCCAGCAGCTCACAGGGTTCCACGCAGTATTTT.